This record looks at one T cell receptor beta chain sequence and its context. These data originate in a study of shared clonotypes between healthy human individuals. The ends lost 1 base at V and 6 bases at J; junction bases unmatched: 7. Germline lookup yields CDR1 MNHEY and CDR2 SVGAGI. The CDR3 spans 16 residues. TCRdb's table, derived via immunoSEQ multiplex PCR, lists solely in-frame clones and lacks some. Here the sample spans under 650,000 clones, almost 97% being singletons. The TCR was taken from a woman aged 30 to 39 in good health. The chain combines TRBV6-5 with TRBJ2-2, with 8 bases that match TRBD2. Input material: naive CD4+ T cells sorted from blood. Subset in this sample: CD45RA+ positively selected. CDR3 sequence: CASSYLFGRASGELFF. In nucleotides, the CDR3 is TGTGCCAGCAGTTACTTGTTCGGGAGGGCCTCCGGGGAGCTGTTTTTT.